This TCR beta chain was recorded in a study of T-cell reconstitution after alpha-beta-depleted transplantation in children. Germline values: CDR1 LNHNV, CDR2 YYDKDF (reference sequence). CDR3 length: 17 amino acids. Trimming left V 1 base short and J 2 bases short, with 17 bases between. Ten or more counts support this clonotype. The library targeted TCRbeta and was prepared with unique molecular identifiers. Using its own MiXCR run on the PCR reads, TCRdb lists one record per CDR3 protein. The sample contains roughly 100,000 distinct CDR3 sequences, 7% to 10% of which appear only once. The receptor was derived from a human donor who donated a stem cell graft to a child with congenital amegakaryocytic thrombocytopenia. The specimen was PBMCs from the stem cell graft donor, collected from the stem cell graft. V and J are TRBV15 and TRBJ2-5; either TRBD1 or TRBD2 may fit D (5 bases each). CDR3 loop: CATSRGASTWTQETQYF. CDR3 DNA sequence: TGTGCCACCAGCAGAGGGGCTAGCACATGGACACAAGAGACCCAGTACTTC.